Listed here is a single TCR beta chain. This sample stems from a study of Tregs in tolerant kidney transplant recipients. Germline lookup yields CDR1 KGHSH and CDR2 LQKENI. V was clipped by 3 bases and J by 7 bases, with 15 bases between them. The CDR3 covers 14 residues. Sequenced by immunoSEQ multiplex PCR; TCRdb stores in-frame clones only, minus some. The sample lists about 59,000 clones, 83% seen once, with less than 5.5% in the top ten. Thawed PBMCs were FACS-sorted into unstimulated CD4+CD25+CD127- regulatory T cells, CD4+CD25- non-regulatory cells, CD4 and CD8 cells. The chain carries TRBV18 and TRBJ2-5; D unresolved. The receptor comes from a human donor in good health. The source material was CD4+ T cells from blood. CDR3 protein: CASSPPDGLGTQYF. CDR3 sequence (DNA): TGTGCCAGCTCACCCCCCGACGGTTTGGGGACCCAGTACTTC.